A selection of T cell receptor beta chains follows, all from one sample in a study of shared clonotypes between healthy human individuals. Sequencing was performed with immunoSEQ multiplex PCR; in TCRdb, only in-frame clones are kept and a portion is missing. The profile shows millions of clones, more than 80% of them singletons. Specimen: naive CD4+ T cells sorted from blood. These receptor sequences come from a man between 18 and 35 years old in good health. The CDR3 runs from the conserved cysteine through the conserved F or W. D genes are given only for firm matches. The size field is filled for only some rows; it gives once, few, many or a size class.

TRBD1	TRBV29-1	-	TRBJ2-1	TGCAGCGTTCACAGGGGCAATGAGCAGTTCTTC	CSVHRGNEQFF
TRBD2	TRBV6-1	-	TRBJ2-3	TGTGCCAGTGCCGGGACTAGAGTGGCAGATACGCAGTATTTT	CASAGTRVADTQYF
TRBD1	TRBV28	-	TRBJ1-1	TGTGCCAGCAGCAGGGGGTGGGGCGGTGAAGCTTTCTTT	CASSRGWGGEAFF
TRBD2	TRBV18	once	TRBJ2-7	TGTGCCAGCTCAGGGCCTAGCGGGGGGACTTCCTACGAGCAGTACTTC	CASSGPSGGTSYEQYF
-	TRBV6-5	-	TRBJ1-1	TGTGCCAGCAGTTACCAAAGGACCACTGAAGCTTTCTTT	CASSYQRTTEAFF
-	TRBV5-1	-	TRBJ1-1	TGCGCCAGCAGCGTGACTATCGGGACCCCCACTGAAGCTTTCTTT	CASSVTIGTPTEAFF
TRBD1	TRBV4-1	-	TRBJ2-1	TGCGCCAGCAGCCAAGTTCCAGGGACAGGGTTGCGCAATGAGCAGTTCTTC	CASSQVPGTGLRNEQFF
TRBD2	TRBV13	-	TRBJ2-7	TGTGCCAGCAGCACTCGACTAGCCGGCGAGCAGTACTTC	CASSTRLAGEQYF
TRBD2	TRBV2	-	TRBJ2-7	TGTGCCGCCAGGCAGACTAGCGGTACCTACGAGCAGTACTTC	CAARQTSGTYEQYF
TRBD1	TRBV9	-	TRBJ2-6	TGTGCCAGCAGCATACCACAGGGGAGCGGGGCCAACGTCCTGACTTTC	CASSIPQGSGANVLTF
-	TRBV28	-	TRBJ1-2	TGTGCCAGCAGCACTAACTATGGCTACACCTTC	CASSTNYGYTF
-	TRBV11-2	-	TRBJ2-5	TGTGCCAGCAGCTTAGGGTTCGAGACCCAGTACTTC	CASSLGFETQYF
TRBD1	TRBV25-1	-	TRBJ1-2	TGTGCCAGCAGTGACCAGCGGCAGGGGGCGGGTTCTAACTATGGCTACACCTTC	CASSDQRQGAGSNYGYTF
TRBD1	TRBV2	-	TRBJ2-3	TGTGCCAGCAGGGGAACAGGGGGCACAGATACGCAGTATTTT	CASRGTGGTDTQYF
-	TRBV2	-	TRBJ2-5	TGTGCCAGCATGGAGATTACAGGAAACAGGCCACAATACAAGTACCAAGAGACCCAGTACTTC	CASMEITGNRPQYKYQETQYF
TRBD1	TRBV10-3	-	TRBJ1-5	TGTGCCATCAGTTCGGGACAGGGAGGTCAGCCCCAGCATTTT	CAISSGQGGQPQHF
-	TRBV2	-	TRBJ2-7	TGTGCCAGCAGGGTCGCTGGACTAACCTACGAGCAGTACTTC	CASRVAGLTYEQYF
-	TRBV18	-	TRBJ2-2	TGTGCCAGCTCACCACCGAGGGAGACCGGGGAGCTGTTTTTT	CASSPPRETGELFF
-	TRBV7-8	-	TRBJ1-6	TGTGCCAGCAGCTCGTGTTTTACATGTCCCCTCCACTTT	CASSSCFTCPLHF
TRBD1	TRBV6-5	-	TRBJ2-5	TGTGCCAGCAGTCCCCGGGACAGGGACCCGGAGACCCAGTACTTC	CASSPRDRDPETQYF
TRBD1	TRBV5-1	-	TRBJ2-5	TGCGCCAGCAGCTCTACTCTTGGACAGGGGGCAAAGACCCAGTACTTC	CASSSTLGQGAKTQYF
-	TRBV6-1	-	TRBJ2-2	TGTGCCAGCAACGTAGAAAACACCGGGGAGCTGTTTTTT	CASNVENTGELFF
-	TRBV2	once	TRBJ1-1	TGTGCCAGCAGTGCAGGGGCCTTTTCAGCTTTCTTT	CASSAGAFSAFF
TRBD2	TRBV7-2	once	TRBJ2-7	TGTGCCAGCAGCCCGCCGGGACTACCATTCTACGAGCAGTACTTC	CASSPPGLPFYEQYF
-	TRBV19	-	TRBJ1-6	TGTGCCAGTAGTATAGGTTTCGGATCTTCACCCCTCCACTTT	CASSIGFGSSPLHF
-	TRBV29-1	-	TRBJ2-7	TGCAGCGTTGAGAGTAACGAGCAGTACTTC	CSVESNEQYF
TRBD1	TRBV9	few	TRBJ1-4	TGTGCCAGCAGCGAGATACAGGGGACGGTACTGTTTTTT	CASSEIQGTVLFF
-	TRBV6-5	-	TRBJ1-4	TGTGCCAGCAGGGCCGGGACGACTCATAATGAAAAACTGTTTTTT	CASRAGTTHNEKLFF
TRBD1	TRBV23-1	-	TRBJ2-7	TGCGCCAGCAGTCAAAGCCGGGACAGGGGCACCTACGAGCAGTACTTC	CASSQSRDRGTYEQYF
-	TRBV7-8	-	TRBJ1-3	TGTGCCAGCAGCTTAGACTCTTTGGGAAACACCATATATTTT	CASSLDSLGNTIYF
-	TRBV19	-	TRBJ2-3	TGTGCCACTGGACACAGCACAGATACGCAGTATTTT	CATGHSTDTQYF
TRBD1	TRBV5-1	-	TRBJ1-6	TGCGCCAGCAGCTTCGAAGGACAGGGGGTTTCACCCCTCCACTTT	CASSFEGQGVSPLHF
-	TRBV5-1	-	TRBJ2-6	TGCGCCAGCAGCTTGAGGGAGAACTCTGGGGCCAACGTCCTGACTTTC	CASSLRENSGANVLTF
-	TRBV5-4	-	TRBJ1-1	TGTGCCAGCAGCCAGGACAGATGGAACACTGAAGCTTTCTTT	CASSQDRWNTEAFF
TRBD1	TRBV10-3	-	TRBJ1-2	TGTGCCACCAGCGTGGGACAGGGTGCTGGCTACACCTTC	CATSVGQGAGYTF